Many counts were recorded for the clone carrying this TCR beta chain. Its specificity is unknown. Together with a sample-barcoded 5' primer, a J-beta primer mix was included in a second PCR lasting about 6 to 11 cycles. Each cDNA molecule was tagged by a template-switch adaptor that had 12 random nucleotides. In TCRdb, the 5' RACE reads were re-called with MiXCR into one record per CDR3 protein. The table includes approximately 680,000 distinct CDR3 sequences, 32% detected once. The data derive from a study of blood T cells in healthy people across ages. The V and J ends lost 1 base and 4 bases, in that order; junction bases with no gene match: 5. The CDR3 consists of 14 residues. CDR1 is DFQATT, CDR2 SNEGSKA, per germline (reference sequence). Study outcomes and limitations: The unknown donor CMV status may have confounded expanded clonotype changes.

The chain recombines TRBV20-1 with TRBJ2-5; 8 bases agree with TRBD2. The receptor comes from a woman of 80 years or more in good health. The sequenced material came from blood. CDR3 residues: CSARAAGGTETQYF. As DNA, the CDR3 is TGCAGTGCTAGAGCGGCGGGGGGAACAGAGACCCAGTACTTC.